This TCR beta chain was identified in a study of T-cell memory formation after mild COVID-19. The wider study: TCR clustering was largely donor specific.

Findings and caveats of the study: CD8+ contracting clones occupied EMRA, while CD4+ ones occupied mainly CM and EM.

Using its own MiXCR run on the 5' RACE reads, TCRdb lists one record per CDR3 protein. The sample shows 100,000 or so distinct CDR3 sequences, 11% of them seen only once. About this clonotype itself: What it binds is not known.

Losses at the gene ends were 5 bases for V and 3 bases for J; bases not matched to a gene: 15. The CDR3 contains 19 residues. Germline CDR1 SEHNR, CDR2 FQNEAQ (reference sequence). The source is a man between 18 and 35 years old who had mild COVID-19 (a few samples of this study predate the infection). Cell type and time point are not known. The V call is TRBV7-9, the J call TRBJ2-3; TRBD2 aligns across 12 bases. Sequencing used PBMCs or a T cell subset sorted from them (not recorded which). In nucleotides, the CDR3 is TGTGCCAGCAGCCGTCCCGGACTAGCGGGGATGGATTTAACAGATACGCAGTATTTT. Translated, it gives CASSRPGLAGMDLTDTQYF.